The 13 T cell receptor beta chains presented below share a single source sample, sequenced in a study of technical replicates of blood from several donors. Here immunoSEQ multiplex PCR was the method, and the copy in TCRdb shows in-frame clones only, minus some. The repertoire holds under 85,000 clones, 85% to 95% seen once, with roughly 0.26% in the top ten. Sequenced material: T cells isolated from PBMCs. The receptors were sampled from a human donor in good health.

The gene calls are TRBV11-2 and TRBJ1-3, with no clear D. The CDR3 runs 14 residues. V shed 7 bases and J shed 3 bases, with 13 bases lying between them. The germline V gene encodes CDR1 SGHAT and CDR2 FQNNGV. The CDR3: CASIKPGVGNTIYF. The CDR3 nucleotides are TGTGCCAGCATCAAGCCGGGTGTTGGAAACACCATATATTTT.

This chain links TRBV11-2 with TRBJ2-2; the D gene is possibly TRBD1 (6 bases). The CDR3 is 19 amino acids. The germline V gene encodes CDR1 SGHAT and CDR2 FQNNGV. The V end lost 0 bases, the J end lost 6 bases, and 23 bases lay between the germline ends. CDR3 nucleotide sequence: TGTGCCAGCAGCTTAGATCTTTACCGGGCAGGGGAAATTGCCGGGGAGCTGTTTTTT. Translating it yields CASSLDLYRAGEIAGELFF.

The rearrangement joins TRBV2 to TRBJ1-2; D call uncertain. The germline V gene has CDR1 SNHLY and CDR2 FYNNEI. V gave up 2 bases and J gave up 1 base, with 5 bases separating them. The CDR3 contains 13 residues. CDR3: CASSESVNYGYTF. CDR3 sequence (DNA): TGTGCCAGCAGTGAATCTGTTAACTATGGCTACACCTTC.

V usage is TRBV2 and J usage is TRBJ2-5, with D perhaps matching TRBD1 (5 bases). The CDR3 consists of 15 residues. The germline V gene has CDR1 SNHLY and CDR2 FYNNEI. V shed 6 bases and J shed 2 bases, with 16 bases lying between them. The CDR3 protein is CASRDSPTTQETQYF. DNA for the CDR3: TGTGCCAGCAGAGACAGTCCTACTACACAAGAGACCCAGTACTTC.

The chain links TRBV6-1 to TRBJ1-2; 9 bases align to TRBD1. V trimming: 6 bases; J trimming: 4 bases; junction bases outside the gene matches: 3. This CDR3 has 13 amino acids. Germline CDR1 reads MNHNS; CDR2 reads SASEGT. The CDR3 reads CASRGQGGYGYTF. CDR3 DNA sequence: TGTGCCAGCAGGGGACAGGGCGGCTATGGCTACACCTTC.

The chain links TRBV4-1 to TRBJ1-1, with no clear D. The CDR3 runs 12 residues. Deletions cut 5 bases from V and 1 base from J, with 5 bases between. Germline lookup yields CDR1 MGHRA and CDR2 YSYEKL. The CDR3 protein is CASSAGNTEAFF. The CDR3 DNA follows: TGCGCCAGCAGCGCAGGGAACACTGAAGCTTTCTTT.

The CDR3 region is CASSYTGRTGVTEAFF. DNA of the CDR3: TGTGCCAGCAGTTATACGGGCCGGACAGGGGTGACTGAAGCTTTCTTT. The chain has TRBV6-6 and TRBJ1-1; 9 nucleotides match TRBD1. Trimming took 3 bases from V and 5 from J; bases not matched to a gene: 10. CDR3 length: 16 amino acids. Germline assignment: CDR1 MNHNY and CDR2 SVGAGI (reference sequence).

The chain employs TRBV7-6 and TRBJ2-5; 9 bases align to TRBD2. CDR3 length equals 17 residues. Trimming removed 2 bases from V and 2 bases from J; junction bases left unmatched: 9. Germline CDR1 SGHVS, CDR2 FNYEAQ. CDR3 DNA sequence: TGTGCCAGCAGCTTACACCAGGCTAGCGGGATGCAAGAGACCCAGTACTTC. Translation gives CASSLHQASGMQETQYF.

The CDR3 DNA reads TGTGCTAGTGGTTTGGTACTAGCGGGGGGCACAGATACGCAGTATTTT. Its protein is CASGLVLAGGTDTQYF. The chain links TRBV12-5 to TRBJ2-3, with TRBD2 matching over 11 bases. Germline V gives CDR1 LGHNT, CDR2 FRNRAP. CDR3 length equals 16 residues. Trimming took 0 bases from V and 1 from J; bases not matched to a gene: 0.

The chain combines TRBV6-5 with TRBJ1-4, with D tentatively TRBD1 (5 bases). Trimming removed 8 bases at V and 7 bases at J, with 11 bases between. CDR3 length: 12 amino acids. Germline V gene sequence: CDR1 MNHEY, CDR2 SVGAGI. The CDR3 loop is CASGAHPEKLFF. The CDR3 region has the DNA TGTGCCAGCGGGGCACATCCTGAAAAACTGTTTTTT.

This CDR3 reads CASSPRGEGLDEQYF. The CDR3 DNA reads TGTGCCAGTAGTCCCCGGGGTGAAGGGCTTGACGAGCAGTACTTC. The genes are TRBV19 and TRBJ2-7, with D possibly matching TRBD2 (5 bases). V was cut by 5 bases and J by 5 bases, with 19 bases left in between. In germline, CDR1 is LNHDA, CDR2 SQIVND (reference sequence). There are 15 residues in the CDR3.

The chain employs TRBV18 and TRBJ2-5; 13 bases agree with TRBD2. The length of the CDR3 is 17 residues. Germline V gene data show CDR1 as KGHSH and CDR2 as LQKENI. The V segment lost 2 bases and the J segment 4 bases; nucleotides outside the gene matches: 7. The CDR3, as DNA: TGTGCCAGCTCACCAAGAACTAGCGGGGGGGCCGGAGAGACCCAGTACTTC. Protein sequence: CASSPRTSGGAGETQYF.

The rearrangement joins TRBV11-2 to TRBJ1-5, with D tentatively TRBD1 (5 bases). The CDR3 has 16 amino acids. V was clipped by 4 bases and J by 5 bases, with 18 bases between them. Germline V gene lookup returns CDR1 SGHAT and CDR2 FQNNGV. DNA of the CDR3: TGTGCCAGCAGCTCTAATACGGGGGAGAGGGATCAGCCCCAGCATTTT. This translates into CASSSNTGERDQPQHF.